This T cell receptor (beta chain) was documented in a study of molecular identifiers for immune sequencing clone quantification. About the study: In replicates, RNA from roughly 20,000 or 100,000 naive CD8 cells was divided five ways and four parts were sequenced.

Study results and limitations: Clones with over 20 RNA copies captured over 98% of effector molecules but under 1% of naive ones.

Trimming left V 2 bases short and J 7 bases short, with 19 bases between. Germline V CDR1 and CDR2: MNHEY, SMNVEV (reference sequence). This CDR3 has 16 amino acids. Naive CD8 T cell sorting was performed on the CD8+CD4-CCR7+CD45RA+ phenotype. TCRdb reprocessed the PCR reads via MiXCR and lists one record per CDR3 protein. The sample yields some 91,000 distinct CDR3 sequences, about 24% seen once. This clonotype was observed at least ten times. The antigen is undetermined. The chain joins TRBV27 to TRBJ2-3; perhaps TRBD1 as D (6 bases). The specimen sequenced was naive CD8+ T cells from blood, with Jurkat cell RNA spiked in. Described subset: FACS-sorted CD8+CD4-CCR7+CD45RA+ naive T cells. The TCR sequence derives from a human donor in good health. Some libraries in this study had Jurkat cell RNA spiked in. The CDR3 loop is CASSLVGHGISHTQYF. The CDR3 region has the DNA TGTGCCAGCAGTTTAGTGGGACATGGGATATCCCATACGCAGTATTTT.